The 30 T cell receptor beta chains given below trace back to one sample, sequenced in a study of sequential checkpoint blockade in melanoma. Treatment meaning: randomized to nivolumab then ipilimumab (arm A) or the reverse (arm B). The method was immunoSEQ multiplex PCR; TCRdb's version includes in-frame clones alone and lacks a portion of them. The sample has about 20,000 clones; over 55% are singletons. Here the sequenced sample was CD8+ T cells sorted from blood (inferred from file names), taken from a patient given nivolumab and ipilimumab in sequence. The receptors shown here come from a human donor with melanoma.

The chain uses TRBV5-6 and TRBJ2-7; D remains ambiguous. V lost 4 bases, J lost 0 bases, and 5 bases lay in between. The CDR3 is 12 amino acids. The germline CDR1 and CDR2 sequences are SGHDT and YYEEEE. The CDR3 spells CASSPNSYEQYF. The CDR3 nucleotides read TGTGCCAGCAGCCCCAACTCCTACGAGCAGTACTTC.

This clone was counted only a few times. The rearrangement uses TRBV27 and TRBJ1-1; 8 bases map to TRBD1. CDR1 and CDR2 from the germline V gene are MNHEY and SMNVEV (reference sequence). The CDR3 spans 15 residues. The junction had 4 bases not matched to a gene; V was cut back by 1 base and J by 3 bases. The CDR3 region is CASSLWQGADTEAFF. The CDR3 DNA is TGTGCCAGCAGTTTATGGCAGGGGGCGGACACTGAAGCTTTCTTT.

This clone was observed a few times. The chain joins TRBV6-1 to TRBJ2-7, with 11 bases matching TRBD1. The CDR3 consists of 12 residues. The germline gives CDR1 MNHNS, CDR2 SASEGT. V shed 10 bases and J 7 bases; nucleotides not matched to a gene: 6. CDR3 protein: CATEDRGLEQYF. The DNA of the CDR3 is TGTGCCACAGAGGACAGGGGGCTTGAGCAGTACTTC.

The chain uses TRBV30 and TRBJ2-7, with D perhaps TRBD1 (5 bases). Germline V lookup: CDR1 GTSNPN, CDR2 SVGIG (reference sequence). V was shortened by 1 base and J by 2 bases, with 6 bases between the two germline ends. This CDR3 is 12 amino acids long. The CDR3 sequence: CAWSGGPYEQYF. The CDR3 DNA follows: TGTGCCTGGAGTGGGGGCCCCTACGAGCAGTACTTC.

The V and J genes are TRBV6-5 and TRBJ1-2; D gene unclear. CDR1 MNHEY and CDR2 SVGAGI come from the germline V gene. The germline V and J ends were trimmed by 4 bases and 3 bases, with 12 bases remaining between them. This CDR3 contains 14 residues. The CDR3 nucleotides are TGTGCCAGCAGTTCCTTGGGCACTGACTATGGCTACACCTTC. Its translation: CASSSLGTDYGYTF.

The chain employs TRBV11-2 and TRBJ2-7; 8 bases match TRBD2. The germline V gene encodes CDR1 SGHAT and CDR2 FQNNGV. This CDR3 contains 15 residues. V lost 0 bases, J lost 4 bases, and 5 bases stayed unmatched. CDR3 in amino acids: CASSLESGSVYEQYF. Written as DNA, the CDR3 is TGTGCCAGCAGCTTAGAGAGCGGGAGTGTATACGAGCAGTACTTC.

This chain connects TRBV7-3 to TRBJ1-6, with 9 bases lining up with TRBD1. CDR3 length equals 15 residues. V lost 4 bases, J lost 10 bases, and 8 bases stayed unmatched. The germline CDR1 and CDR2 sequences are SGHTA and FQGTGA. The CDR3 reads CASSSLGTGNSPLHF. CDR3 nucleotide sequence: TGTGCCAGCAGCTCCCTGGGGACAGGGAACTCACCCCTCCACTTT.

This clone was counted between two and nine times. The rearrangement links TRBV28 to TRBJ1-2; perhaps TRBD1 as D (6 bases). Germline V lookup: CDR1 MDHEN, CDR2 SYDVKM. CDR3 size: 16 residues. Deletions cut 1 base from V and 0 bases from J, with 12 bases between. DNA for the CDR3: TGTGCCAGCAGTTTATCCCCGACAGGAGCTAACTATGGCTACACCTTC. This codes for CASSLSPTGANYGYTF.

This clone appeared a few times. This chain uses TRBV10-1 with TRBJ2-7; TRBD1 matches at 9 bases. J gave up 7 bases and V 3 bases, and 7 bases lay outside the gene matches. This CDR3 is 14 amino acids long. The V gene's germline CDR1 is WNHNN and CDR2 SYGVQD (reference sequence). CDR3: CASSDGTGIYEQYF. The CDR3 DNA is TGCGCCAGCAGTGACGGGACAGGGATTTATGAGCAGTACTTC.

The gene calls are TRBV30 and TRBJ1-2; D possibly corresponds to TRBD1 (5 bases). Germline assignment: CDR1 GTSNPN and CDR2 SVGIG (reference sequence). This CDR3 comprises 13 residues. The germline V and J ends were trimmed by 1 base and 3 bases, with 9 bases remaining between them. Written as DNA, the CDR3 is TGTGCCTGGAGTGGTGACAGTTACTATGGCTACACCTTC. Encoded protein: CAWSGDSYYGYTF.

The count of this clone is one. The chain carries TRBV11-3 and TRBJ2-7; tentative D call: TRBD1 (6 bases). Germline CDR1 is SGHNT and CDR2 is YENEEA. Trimming pared 5 bases from V and 6 bases from J, leaving 17 bases between. The CDR3 totals 14 residues. The CDR3 bases are TGTGCCAGCAGCGGGACACATAATAGGGGCGAGCAGTACTTC. Amino acids: CASSGTHNRGEQYF.

The chain recombines TRBV6-6 with TRBJ1-1; D unclear. Trimming took 2 bases from V and 1 from J, leaving 5 bases between them. Germline CDR1 is MNHNY and CDR2 is SVGAGI (reference sequence). This CDR3 is built from 13 residues. As DNA, the CDR3 is TGTGCCAGCAGTTACGTGGCGAACACTGAAGCTTTCTTT. It encodes CASSYVANTEAFF.

The chain has TRBV13 and TRBJ1-2, with D perhaps matching TRBD1 (5 bases). Germline lookup yields CDR1 PRHDT and CDR2 FYEKMQ (reference sequence). V shed 4 bases and J shed 4 bases, with 16 bases lying between them. The CDR3 extends over 15 amino acids. The CDR3 DNA reads TGTGCCAGCAGCTCCGGGCGGGGCACCCCCTATGGCTACACCTTC. Its translation is CASSSGRGTPYGYTF. Variable domain in full (rest from reference TRBV13 and TRBJ1-2): AAGVIQSPRHLIKEKRETATLKCYPIPRHDTVYWYQQGPGQDPQFLISFYEKMQSDKGSIPDRFSAQQFSDYHSELNMSSLELGDSALYFCASSSGRGTPYGYTFGSGTRLTVV.

The count of this clone is one. The chain combines TRBV7-8 with TRBJ2-7; tentatively, D is TRBD2 (7 bases). Deletions cut 5 bases from V and 0 bases from J, with 20 bases between. This CDR3 has 17 amino acids. CDR1 is SGHVS, CDR2 FQNEAQ, per germline. The CDR3 region is CASSPLIRGAVSYEQYF. In DNA form, the CDR3 reads TGTGCCAGCAGCCCCCTCATACGGGGGGCGGTCTCCTACGAGCAGTACTTC.

The chain has TRBV30 and TRBJ1-5, with D tentatively TRBD1 (5 bases). V was pared by 3 bases and J by 5 bases, with 20 bases between. Germline V gene lookup returns CDR1 GTSNPN and CDR2 SVGIG (reference sequence). CDR3 size: 16 residues. The CDR3, as DNA: TGTGCCTGGAGCATAGCGGGGGGAGCGGCAGATCAGCCCCAGCATTTT. Translating it yields CAWSIAGGAADQPQHF.

The chain couples TRBV29-1 to TRBJ2-3, with 11 bases that match TRBD2. The length of the CDR3 is 15 residues. The V segment lost 7 bases and the J segment 1 base; nucleotides outside the gene matches: 7. Looked up from germline, CDR1 is SQVTM and CDR2 is ANQGSEA. CDR3 nucleotide sequence: TGCAGCGCTCAGGGACTAGCGGCCCGCACAGATACGCAGTATTTT. This encodes CSAQGLAARTDTQYF.

The rearrangement joins TRBV6-5 to TRBJ2-7; the match to TRBD1 covers 11 bases. J lost 5 bases, V lost 6 bases, and 6 bases had no gene match. The CDR3 has 14 amino acids. The germline V gene encodes CDR1 MNHEY and CDR2 SVGAGI. The CDR3 DNA reads TGTGCCAGCAGAGGGACAGGGGGGTTCGACGAGCAGTACTTC. It is translated as CASRGTGGFDEQYF.

Of note for this clone: The junction does not match germline at one end; this may be a read error. The chain combines TRBV7-9 with TRBJ1-1; the D is unclear. Per germline, CDR1 SEHNR and CDR2 FQNEAQ (reference sequence). This CDR3 spans 12 amino acids. The CDR3 bases are TGTGCCAGCAGCTTAATGAACATTGAAGCTTTCTTT. It encodes CASSLMNIEAFF.

This clone has only a few counts. The chain combines TRBV19 with TRBJ2-7; the match to TRBD2 covers 7 bases. The CDR3 sequence is 14 residues long. Trimming cost V 4 bases and J 0 bases; bases outside gene matches: 3. The germline V gene has CDR1 LNHDA and CDR2 SQIVND (reference sequence). CDR3 sequence: CASSNRDYSYEQYF. CDR3 DNA sequence: TGTGCCAGTAGTAACCGGGACTACTCCTACGAGCAGTACTTC. The whole variable domain, filled in from reference TRBV19 and TRBJ2-7, reads DGGITQSPKYLFRKEGQNVTLSCEQNLNHDAMYWYRQDPGQGLRLIYYSQIVNDFQKGDIAEGYSVSREKKESFPLTVTSAQKNPTAFYLCASSNRDYSYEQYFGPGTRLTVT.

This chain joins TRBV5-1 and TRBJ2-1; D is possibly TRBD2 (7 bases). Germline loops: CDR1 SGHRS, CDR2 YFSETQ. V was shortened by 2 bases and J by 3 bases, with 18 bases between the two germline ends. This CDR3 comprises 17 residues. CDR3 amino acids: CASSFYRAGVNYNEQFF. CDR3 DNA: TGCGCCAGCAGCTTCTACAGGGCGGGAGTAAACTACAATGAGCAGTTCTTC.

This chain uses TRBV9 with TRBJ1-2; D is ambiguous. In germline, CDR1 is SGDLS, CDR2 YYNGEE. The CDR3 totals 19 residues. Trimming cost V 0 bases and J 0 bases, with 21 bases left between them. The CDR3 bases are TGTGCCAGCAGCGTAGCAAGCCAGTCAAGGGAGGGAGCTAACTATGGCTACACCTTC. Its translation is CASSVASQSREGANYGYTF.

This clone was detected only a few times. The chain employs TRBV4-1 and TRBJ1-2; 7 positions agree with TRBD1. CDR1 MGHRA and CDR2 YSYEKL come from the germline V gene. The CDR3 loop spans 14 amino acids. V was pared by 1 base and J by 7 bases, with 6 bases of the junction left unmatched. CDR3 loop: CASSQVKGARGYTF. The CDR3 DNA reads TGCGCCAGCAGCCAAGTTAAGGGGGCGCGTGGCTACACCTTC.

The sample holds one count of this clone. The rearrangement joins TRBV9 to TRBJ2-7; 7 bases align to TRBD1. Trimming took 4 bases from V and 1 from J; bases not matched to a gene: 2. This CDR3 region has 13 residues. CDR1 is SGDLS, CDR2 YYNGEE, per germline. CDR3 amino acids: CASSPGQSYEQYF. The DNA for the CDR3 is TGTGCCAGCAGCCCGGGACAGTCCTACGAGCAGTACTTC.

V gene TRBV29-1 combines with J gene TRBJ1-2, with D maybe TRBD1 (6 bases). Trimming took 0 bases from V and 3 from J, leaving 11 bases between them. This CDR3 comprises 14 residues. CDR1 and CDR2 from the germline V gene are SQVTM and ANQGSEA. The CDR3 spells CSVEDPRGDYGYTF. In DNA, the CDR3 is TGCAGCGTTGAAGATCCCAGGGGCGACTATGGCTACACCTTC.

A word on this clone: This CDR3 is missing its conserved last phenylalanine or tryptophan, likely due to a read error. Because the CDR3's place on the DNA is in doubt, the DNA is left out and the CDR3 is given as listed by TCRdb. The V call is TRBV27, the J call TRBJ2-7; the DNA was not used to check the table's D call, TRBD2. The CDR3 spans 8 residues, counting both ends. Germline values: CDR1 MNHEY, CDR2 SMNVEV (reference sequence). The CDR3 sequence: CASPWECA.

The rearrangement uses TRBV18 and TRBJ1-2, with 7 positions matching TRBD1. Germline V CDR1 and CDR2: KGHSH, LQKENI. V gave up 3 bases and J gave up 2 bases; unmatched junction bases: 9. The CDR3 runs 16 residues. CDR3 coding DNA: TGTGCCAGCTCACCTTCTCGAGGGGGCGAAAACTATGGCTACACCTTC. Encoded protein: CASSPSRGGENYGYTF.

The J gene is TRBJ1-2, the V gene TRBV10-3; 7 bases are shared with TRBD1. V lost 4 bases, J lost 3 bases, and 5 bases stayed unmatched. Germline V gives CDR1 ENHRY, CDR2 SYGVKD. The CDR3 covers 14 residues. DNA of the CDR3: TGTGCCATCAGTGCTTTTACAGGGGACTATGGCTACACCTTC. Its protein product is CAISAFTGDYGYTF.

The sample holds one count of this clone. The chain is built from TRBV15 and TRBJ1-1, with 8 bases matching TRBD1. Per germline, CDR1 LNHNV and CDR2 YYDKDF (reference sequence). V shed 5 bases and J 5 bases; nucleotides not matched to a gene: 7. This CDR3 has 14 residues. The CDR3 sequence: CATSEDRGATEAFF. The CDR3, as DNA: TGTGCCACCAGCGAAGACAGGGGAGCTACTGAAGCTTTCTTT.

The chain couples TRBV25-1 to TRBJ2-7; a possible D gene is TRBD1 (5 bases). The CDR3 spans 13 residues. Trimming shortened V by 9 bases and J by 1 base, and 13 bases separated the two germline ends. CDR1 and CDR2 (germline): MGHDK, SYGVNS. CDR3 bases: TGTGCCAGTGTGCGAACAGGTTCCTACGAGCAGTACTTC. Translation: CASVRTGSYEQYF.

This clone appeared a few times. The rearrangement uses TRBV23-1 and TRBJ2-7; weak D call: TRBD1 (6 bases). TRBV23-1 is noted as an ORF with a role that remains uncertain. V dropped 6 bases and J dropped 3 bases, with 12 bases sitting between them. The CDR3 consists of 13 residues. Here the CDR3 DNA reads TGCGCCAGCAGCCTGAACAGGGACTACGAGCAGTACTTC. Translating gives CASSLNRDYEQYF.